This is a list of T cell receptor beta chains from one sample in a study of blood T cells in healthy people across ages. TCRdb redid the calling of the 5' RACE reads with MiXCR, one entry per CDR3 protein. The sample has fewer than 1,000,000 distinct CDR3 sequences; more than 40% are singletons. The sequenced sample was blood. Receptors originate from a man aged 60 to 69 in good health. Both conserved end residues are part of each CDR3.

v_call cdr3_aa
TRBV28 CATHRQGIDEQYF
TRBV20-1 CSARDRGLNEQYF
TRBV14 CASSRLSGQYEQYF
TRBV29-1 CSVERNYEQYF
TRBV5-6 CASSLQPRGDEQFF
TRBV3-1 CASSPQGGSTDTQYF
TRBV9 CASSVASSGGGETQYF
TRBV6-2/TRBV6-3 CASSSHSGFTGELFF
TRBV7-3 CASSLTGPGELTNEKLFF
TRBV20-1 CSASPGSLSSYEQYF
TRBV6-4 CASSGRVNYEQYF
TRBV7-2 CASSPGFSKANVLTF
TRBV6-2/TRBV6-3 CASDLAGFSTDTQYF
TRBV12-3/TRBV12-4 CASSPGRGAGYEQYF
TRBV20-1 CSGSNRDRVDNEQYF
TRBV5-1 CASSSGTGIGGLYGYTF
TRBV27 CASSLSAAGGAYEQYF
TRBV28 CASRGMTVYGYTF
TRBV10-3 CAISDRDQPQHF
TRBV14 CASSRYTNTDTQYF
TRBV12-3/TRBV12-4 CASSTGLAMVDTQYF
TRBV7-9 CATTRPLGYQETQYF
TRBV28 CASNGVYTDEQFF
TRBV5-1 CASSLSSGGTPPYNEQFF
TRBV4-1 CASNQEAGAPLTQYF
TRBV5-8 CASSLDPGWDSGANVLTF
TRBV5-6 CASSFPGRTGGNEQFF
TRBV29-1 CSGATPTGYTF
TRBV9 CASSPDTGELFF
TRBV6-2/TRBV6-3 CASSYSGLGRGQYF
TRBV5-1 CASSLESQGKETQYF
TRBV29-1 CSVEWGQGSDTQYF
TRBV27 CASSLHHRGGSNYGYTF
TRBV9 CASSVAGLVGVNEQFF
TRBV20-1 CSARDGTAAYEQYF
TRBV7-2 CASSSNTGGTDTQYF
TRBV7-2 CASSLGPAGGGENIQYF
TRBV18 CASSPPRVGPGTYGYTF
TRBV6-2/TRBV6-3 CASSYPQGVTPYEQYF
TRBV9 CASSSSGGLSSGANVLTF
TRBV28 CASSSTGGSTDTQYF
TRBV24-1 CATSDPEGGLSNEQFF
TRBV20-1 CSARVAGGNTGELFF
TRBV6-1 CASSRRSRRHEQFF
TRBV5-1 CASSSEAGGPTGTWYF
TRBV4-3 CASSQARDSSTDTQYF
TRBV6-1 CASRRAKGPEQFF
TRBV7-2 CASELTPGDADTQYF
TRBV27 CASSHRDAEQFF
TRBV27 CASSLLGGSGYTF
TRBV6-1 CASSALQGSGATNEKLFF
TRBV7-2 CASSTVPRGEQFF
TRBV19 CASSITGRKETQYF